The clone carrying this T cell receptor (beta chain) has at least ten counts. Its antigen is unidentified. TCRdb recomputed calls from the reads with MiXCR, one row per CDR3 protein. Of roughly 310,000 distinct CDR3 sequences listed, around a sixth are singletons. The V end lost 6 bases, the J end lost 7 bases, and 19 bases lay between the germline ends. CDR3 size: 15 residues. Germline CDR1 reads MDHEN; CDR2 reads SYDVKM. This specimen belongs to a study of T cell repertoires in cytomegalovirus infection. Across the study: An indication of both CMV infection and matching HLA type came from public TCR beta signatures.

Study observations and caveats: The cumulative frequency of public TCR beta families identified carriers of CMV plus the relevant HLA. In two of eight donors, the top clonotype was HLA-C-restricted CMV-specific.

The chain recombines TRBV28 with TRBJ2-1; D is perhaps TRBD2 (6 bases). This clonotype originated in a human donor in good health (CMV status not recorded). Some clones in this sample may be carry-over from other donors' samples. The sample taken for sequencing was PBMCs. DNA for the CDR3: TGTGCCAGCAGGGTTAGCGGCCCGGGGAATAATGAGCAGTTCTTC. It specifies CASRVSGPGNNEQFF.